Listed here are 18 T cell receptor beta chains from one sample, sequenced in a study of post-analysis software for immune sequencing data. The library was made from cDNA and included unique molecular identifiers. TCRdb used MiXCR to reprocess the PCR reads, holding one entry per CDR3 protein. The sample records about 160,000 distinct CDR3 sequences, under 40% being singletons. Sequenced here: blood, sampled after autologous hematopoietic stem cell transplantation. The receptors were sampled from a girl aged 5-17 years with multiple sclerosis.

This chain links TRBV5-1 with TRBJ2-3; D is perhaps TRBD2 (5 bases). The CDR3 is 15 residues long. Germline CDR1 reads SGHRS; CDR2 reads YFSETQ. The V and J ends lost 5 bases and 5 bases respectively, with 18 bases between them. The CDR3 protein is CASRRTEVRVDTQYF. The DNA for the CDR3 is TGCGCCAGCAGAAGGACTGAGGTTAGGGTAGATACGCAGTATTTT.

This clonotype has only a few counts. The chain joins TRBV20-1 to TRBJ2-7, with a possible D match to TRBD1 (5 bases). This CDR3 is built from 14 residues. The V gene lost 2 bases and the J gene lost 4 bases, with 15 bases spanning the gap. CDR1 is DFQATT, CDR2 SNEGSKA, per germline (reference sequence). Written as DNA, the CDR3 is TGCAGTGCTAGACAAGAACAGGAGCTTTACGAGCAGTACTTC. This codes for CSARQEQELYEQYF.

J is TRBJ2-3 and V is TRBV5-5, with 7 bases identical to TRBD2. CDR1 SGHKS and CDR2 YYEKEE come from the germline V gene (reference sequence). This CDR3 contains 15 residues. V lost 1 base, J lost 0 bases, and 2 bases stayed unmatched. DNA for the CDR3: TGTGCCAGCAGCTTGACTAGCGCAAGCACAGATACGCAGTATTTT. Its protein product is CASSLTSASTDTQYF.

V usage is TRBV7-2 and J usage is TRBJ2-1; TRBD1 might be the D (6 bases). The CDR3 totals 15 residues. CDR1 is SGHTA and CDR2 is FQGNSA in the germline V gene. Trimming shortened V by 1 base and J by 2 bases, and 9 bases separated the two germline ends. CDR3 DNA sequence: TGTGCCAGCAGCTTAGGACAGGAGACCTACAATGAGCAGTTCTTC. Translating gives CASSLGQETYNEQFF.

The rearrangement uses TRBV7-2 and TRBJ2-5, with D hard to call. Germline lookup yields CDR1 SGHTA and CDR2 FQGNSA. The V end was cut by 5 bases, the J end by 5 bases, with 18 bases between. CDR3 length: 15 amino acids. CDR3 sequence reads: CASSRDPDGLETQYF. The CDR3 DNA sequence: TGTGCCAGCAGCCGCGACCCGGATGGATTGGAGACCCAGTACTTC.

The chain recombines TRBV4-3 with TRBJ1-2, with D possibly being TRBD1 (6 bases). V was clipped by 0 bases and J by 1 base, with 15 bases between them. CDR3 length equals 17 residues. The germline CDR1 and CDR2 sequences are LGHNA and YSLEER. The CDR3 reads CASSQERRDTNNYGYTF. As DNA, the CDR3 is TGCGCCAGCAGCCAAGAGCGTAGGGACACCAATAACTATGGCTACACCTTC.

This clonotype came up a few times. The chain combines TRBV7-2 with TRBJ2-1; D possibly corresponds to TRBD2 (6 bases). V was trimmed by 4 bases and J by 0 bases, leaving 16 bases between them. The CDR3 is 17 residues long. Germline V gives CDR1 SGHTA, CDR2 FQGNSA. The CDR3 loop is CASSSISGLSSYNEQFF. DNA of the CDR3: TGTGCCAGCAGCTCAATTAGCGGCCTGAGCTCCTACAATGAGCAGTTCTTC.

The V call is TRBV3-1, the J call TRBJ2-1, with TRBD2 matching 7 bases. Germline lookup yields CDR1 LGHDT and CDR2 YNNKEL (reference sequence). The CDR3 length is 17 residues. V dropped 4 bases and J dropped 2; count of bases not matched to a gene: 11. CDR3 in amino acids: CASSLGWGGETYNEQFF. CDR3 DNA sequence: TGTGCCAGCAGCCTGGGGTGGGGGGGGGAGACCTACAATGAGCAGTTCTTC.

A word on this clonotype: An end of the junction does not agree with germline; a read error may underlie this. The chain combines TRBV5-1 with TRBJ2-5; a possible D gene is TRBD2 (7 bases). CDR3 length: 17 amino acids. The germline V gene encodes CDR1 SGHRS and CDR2 YFSETQ. The CDR3 coding sequence is TGCGCCAGCAGCCCGTCCACGGGGGGCCTAGGGCAAGAGACCCAGAACTTC. Translating it yields CASSPSTGGLGQETQNF.

This clonotype has just a few counts. The rearrangement joins TRBV6-6 to TRBJ2-7; D possibly corresponds to TRBD2 (6 bases). V was clipped by 10 bases and J by 3 bases, with 16 bases between them. There are 13 residues in the CDR3. The germline CDR1 and CDR2 sequences are MNHNY and SVGAGI (reference sequence). CDR3 protein: CATSWGGLYEQYF. The DNA for the CDR3 is TGTGCCACCTCTTGGGGAGGCCTCTACGAGCAGTACTTC.

This clonotype was counted a few times. This chain uses TRBV12-5 with TRBJ2-2; D call uncertain. V was shortened by 9 bases and J by 4 bases, with 9 bases between the two germline ends. The CDR3 spans 12 residues. The germline gives CDR1 LGHNT, CDR2 FRNRAP. CDR3 DNA: TGTGCTAGCCAGGCCCCCACCGGGGAGCTGTTTTTT. This sequence encodes CASQAPTGELFF.

The chain combines TRBV7-9 with TRBJ2-1; 7 bases agree with TRBD2. V was pared by 3 bases and J by 8 bases, with 10 bases of the junction left unmatched. This CDR3 has 15 amino acids. CDR1 and CDR2 (germline): SEHNR, FQNEAQ (reference sequence). The CDR3 loop is CASSFLREAGHEQFF. CDR3 DNA sequence: TGTGCCAGCAGCTTTCTCCGGGAGGCCGGGCATGAGCAGTTCTTC.

Many counts were recorded for this clonotype. V is TRBV28 and J is TRBJ1-2; 7 bases agree with TRBD1. The junction had 7 bases not matched to a gene; V was cut back by 6 bases and J by 3 bases. This CDR3 comprises 14 residues. CDR1 and CDR2 from the germline V gene are MDHEN and SYDVKM. In nucleotides, the CDR3 is TGTGCCAGCAGAATAGCGGGGACAGACTATGGCTACACCTTC. Translating it yields CASRIAGTDYGYTF.

The rearrangement uses TRBV30 and TRBJ1-4, with 7 bases aligning to TRBD1. Germline V gene data show CDR1 as GTSNPN and CDR2 as SVGIG (reference sequence). This CDR3 has 15 residues. Trimming at V came to 5 bases and at J to 0 bases, leaving 6 bases not matched to a gene. The DNA for the CDR3 is TGTGCCTGGGGCCCAGGACAGGCAACTAATGAAAAACTGTTTTTT. It specifies CAWGPGQATNEKLFF.

The chain combines TRBV7-2 with TRBJ2-7, with D possibly TRBD2 on 6 matching bases. CDR3 length equals 14 residues. Germline V lookup: CDR1 SGHTA, CDR2 FQGNSA. V lost 0 bases and J 5 bases, leaving 11 bases between the germline ends. The CDR3 coding sequence is TGTGCCAGCAGCTTAGCCGGGAGTTTCCACGAGCAGTACTTC. Its translation: CASSLAGSFHEQYF.

This clonotype was seen a few times. The V and J genes are TRBV27 and TRBJ2-7; 7 bases are shared with TRBD2. The germline gives CDR1 MNHEY, CDR2 SMNVEV (reference sequence). Trimming took 0 bases from V and 5 from J; bases not matched to a gene: 7. This CDR3 spans 15 amino acids. The CDR3 here is CASSLSREWRHEQYF. The CDR3 DNA reads TGTGCCAGCAGTTTATCGCGGGAGTGGCGTCACGAGCAGTACTTC.

As to this clonotype: Possible read error: a much larger clone is one base away. V and J are TRBV11-1 and TRBJ2-7, with D uncertain. V lost 3 bases to trimming and J lost 7 bases, with 13 bases between them. Germline lookup yields CDR1 SGHAT and CDR2 FQDESV (reference sequence). The CDR3 consists of 13 residues. The CDR3 DNA follows: TGTGCCAGCAGCTTTCAACCGATCAATGAGCAGTACTTC. This encodes CASSFQPINEQYF. The whole variable domain, filled in from reference TRBV11-1 and TRBJ2-7, reads EAEVAQSPRYKITEKSQAVAFWCDPISGHATLYWYRQILGQGPELLVQFQDESVVDDSQLPKDRFSAERLKGVDSTLKIQPAELGDSAMYLCASSFQPINEQYFGPGTRLTVT.

CDR3 loop: CASSRTGNKASYEQYF. The CDR3 DNA is TGTGCCAGCAGCCGGACAGGGAACAAAGCCTCCTACGAGCAGTACTTC. The J gene is TRBJ2-7, the V gene TRBV5-6; 8 positions agree with TRBD1. CDR1 is SGHDT, CDR2 YYEEEE, per germline. This CDR3 comprises 16 residues. Trimming took 4 bases from V and 0 from J; bases not matched to a gene: 9. Together with reference TRBV5-6 and TRBJ2-7, the CDR3 gives the full variable domain: DAGVTQSPTHLIKTRGQQVTLRCSPKSGHDTVSWYQQALGQGPQFIFQYYEEEERQRGNFPDRFSGHQFPNYSSELNVNALLLGDSALYLCASSRTGNKASYEQYFGPGTRLTVT.